One and the same sample provided the 20 T cell receptor beta chains below, sequenced in a study of naive and memory T cell subsets. Two oligonucleotides, mixed equimolar, formed the beta constant-region primer covering TRBC1 and TRBC2. Four rounds of PCR amplified the ligated cDNA using nested alpha and beta constant-region primers plus SP2. TCRdb ran MiXCR on the UMI-ligation and nested PCR reads and lists one entry per CDR3 protein. This table has just over 80,000 distinct CDR3 sequences, approximately 9.2% appearing once. Sequenced input: naive CD8+ T cells from blood. The receptors were sampled from a human donor in good health.

This clonotype was counted ten times or more. V gene TRBV4-2 combines with J gene TRBJ1-2, with D unresolved. Germline CDR1 reads LGHNA; CDR2 reads YNFKEQ. The V end lost 0 bases, the J end lost 0 bases, and 11 bases lay between the germline ends. The CDR3 consists of 16 residues. The CDR3 spells CASSQEGGVTNYGYTF. CDR3 sequence (DNA): TGTGCCAGCAGCCAAGAGGGCGGAGTGACTAACTATGGCTACACCTTC.

This clonotype was seen a handful of times. This rearrangement joins TRBV5-1 to TRBJ2-7; no clear D gene. The CDR3 length is 13 residues. CDR1 SGHRS and CDR2 YFSETQ come from the germline V gene. Trimming cost V 0 bases and J 7 bases, with 11 bases left between them. The CDR3 sequence is CASSLAVGREQYF. Written as DNA, the CDR3 is TGCGCCAGCAGCTTGGCAGTAGGGCGGGAGCAGTACTTC.

V is TRBV7-8 and J is TRBJ1-1; D possibly corresponds to TRBD1 (6 bases). This CDR3 is built from 18 residues. Trimming shortened V by 5 bases and J by 4 bases, and 26 bases separated the two germline ends. Germline values: CDR1 SGHVS, CDR2 FQNEAQ. The CDR3 loop is CASSMEIVRGGLGTEAFF. DNA of the CDR3: TGTGCCAGCAGCATGGAAATTGTCAGGGGAGGGTTAGGCACTGAAGCTTTCTTT.

This clonotype was counted ten times or more. The J gene is TRBJ2-7, the V gene TRBV12-3 or TRBV12-4; D may match TRBD1 or TRBD2 (5 bases each). The CDR3 is made up of 12 amino acids. Trimming stripped 10 bases from V and 5 bases from J, with 15 bases between. The CDR3 loop is CATSRGVDEQYF. The CDR3 DNA is TGTGCCACTTCGAGAGGGGTCGACGAGCAGTACTTC.

The gene calls are TRBV10-3 and TRBJ2-7; possibly TRBD2 for D (6 bases). V was pared by 4 bases and J by 6 bases, with 19 bases between. This CDR3 has 15 residues. Germline CDR1 ENHRY, CDR2 SYGVKD. This chain's CDR3 is CAISGLEGREVEQYF. As DNA, the CDR3 is TGTGCCATCAGTGGTTTGGAAGGAAGGGAGGTCGAGCAGTACTTC.

The sample holds a few counts of this clonotype. V usage is TRBV7-6 and J usage is TRBJ1-4, with D tentatively TRBD1 (5 bases). Trimming shortened V by 6 bases and J by 6 bases, and 20 bases separated the two germline ends. This CDR3 region has 16 residues. CDR1 and CDR2 from the germline V gene are SGHVS and FNYEAQ. CDR3 sequence reads: CASRPATGASDEKLFF. CDR3 sequence (DNA): TGTGCCAGCAGACCCGCTACCGGGGCAAGCGATGAAAAACTGTTTTTT.

This chain links TRBV27 with TRBJ2-1; TRBD1 might be the D (6 bases). Germline V gene sequence: CDR1 MNHEY, CDR2 SMNVEV (reference sequence). V was cut by 7 bases and J by 0 bases, with 16 bases left in between. The length of the CDR3 is 16 residues. The CDR3 protein is CASTKPGQLSYNEQFF. CDR3 sequence (DNA): TGTGCCAGCACCAAACCAGGACAGCTCTCCTACAATGAGCAGTTCTTC.

The table lists this clonotype with a few counts. The chain recombines TRBV7-9 with TRBJ2-1; 8 bases fit TRBD2. The CDR3 contains 20 residues. Unmatched junction bases numbered 22, after V lost 0 bases and J lost 9 bases. Germline-derived CDR1 and CDR2 are SEHNR and FQNEAQ (reference sequence). The CDR3 loop is CASSLAGRVLAGTKGGEQFF. The CDR3 coding sequence is TGTGCCAGCAGCTTAGCAGGACGGGTGTTAGCGGGAACGAAGGGCGGTGAGCAGTTCTTC.

This sequence joins TRBV30 and TRBJ2-2; no reliable D call. CDR3 length: 14 residues. CDR1 and CDR2 from the germline V gene are GTSNPN and SVGIG (reference sequence). Trimming shortened V by 0 bases and J by 0 bases, and 5 bases separated the two germline ends. As DNA, the CDR3 is TGTGCCTGGAGTGTCGGTCCGAACACCGGGGAGCTGTTTTTT. This encodes CAWSVGPNTGELFF.

This clonotype was observed at least ten times. J is TRBJ1-4 and V is TRBV13; no clear D. The CDR3 runs 15 residues. The V gene lost 0 bases and the J gene lost 6 bases, with 11 bases spanning the gap. The germline V gene has CDR1 PRHDT and CDR2 FYEKMQ (reference sequence). CDR3 DNA: TGTGCCAGCAGCTTAGGGGGGTATGATCATGAAAAACTGTTTTTT. Translated: CASSLGGYDHEKLFF.

This clonotype was observed a handful of times. V is TRBV7-2 and J is TRBJ2-1; D is unresolved. V lost 5 bases, J lost 0 bases, and 11 bases lay in between. The germline V gene encodes CDR1 SGHTA and CDR2 FQGNSA. The CDR3 is 15 amino acids. The CDR3, as DNA: TGTGCCAGCAGCCCCCGCGGCATCTCCTACAATGAGCAGTTCTTC. The encoded protein is CASSPRGISYNEQFF.

This clonotype is labeled medium-sized (0.01 to 0.1%). The J gene is TRBJ2-1, the V gene TRBV20-1, with a tentative D call TRBD2 (5 bases). Per the germline V gene, CDR1 is DFQATT and CDR2 is SNEGSKA (reference sequence). This CDR3 has 16 residues. V was shortened by 3 bases and J by 8 bases, with 23 bases between the two germline ends. The CDR3 coding sequence is TGCAGTGCTAGTATTCTGAGGGCACCGCTTCCCTATGAGCAGTTCTTC. Protein sequence: CSASILRAPLPYEQFF.

The chain employs TRBV20-1 and TRBJ2-7; D is perhaps TRBD2 (6 bases). The CDR3 runs to 13 residues. Germline V gene lookup returns CDR1 DFQATT and CDR2 SNEGSKA (reference sequence). The germline V and J ends were trimmed by 3 bases and 3 bases, with 12 bases remaining between them. The DNA for the CDR3 is TGCAGTGCTAGCGGGGGAGTCAGCTACGAGCAGTACTTC. It yields the protein CSASGGVSYEQYF.

Of note for this clonotype: A much larger clone differs from this one at a single base, so this may be a read error. The rearrangement uses TRBV29-1 and TRBJ2-7; 12 bases match TRBD1. Germline V lookup: CDR1 SQVTM, CDR2 ANQGSEA. This CDR3 is 14 amino acids long. CDR3 region: CSVKDWGQGAEQYF. The CDR3, as DNA: TGCAGCGTTAAAGATTGGGGACAGGGGGCCGAGCAGTACTTC.

The sample holds many counts of this clonotype. The V and J genes are TRBV7-6 and TRBJ1-5; no reliable D call. This CDR3 is 19 amino acids long. The germline CDR1 and CDR2 sequences are SGHVS and FNYEAQ. V was pared by 1 base and J by 1 base, with 20 bases between. CDR3 DNA: TGTGCCAGCAGCTTAGACTTACGTCTGATGGAAGGAAGCAATCAGCCCCAGCATTTT. It is translated as CASSLDLRLMEGSNQPQHF.

This clonotype was seen at least ten times. This rearrangement joins TRBV15 to TRBJ2-1; 8 nucleotides agree with TRBD1. From germline, CDR1 is LNHNV and CDR2 YYDKDF (reference sequence). The CDR3 sequence is 17 residues long. With 0 bases clipped from V and 7 bases from J, the junction kept 11 bases outside the gene matches. The CDR3: CATSREGQGPIWNEQFF. The CDR3 nucleotides are TGTGCCACCAGCAGAGAAGGACAGGGACCGATATGGAATGAGCAGTTCTTC.

This clonotype has just a few counts. The rearrangement joins TRBV9 to TRBJ2-1; D remains ambiguous. CDR1 is SGDLS, CDR2 YYNGEE, per germline. The CDR3 has 10 amino acids. V was shortened by 3 bases and J by 15 bases, with 10 bases between the two germline ends. CDR3 residues: CASSGTEWFF. The CDR3 bases are TGTGCCAGCAGCGGGACGGAGTGGTTCTTC.

This chain links TRBV24-1 with TRBJ2-3; perhaps TRBD2 as D (6 bases). This CDR3 contains 13 residues. Trimming stripped 11 bases from V and 4 bases from J, with 15 bases between. Germline CDR1 KGHDR, CDR2 SFDVKD. The CDR3 region is CANAYGRADTQYF. For the CDR3, the DNA is TGTGCCAACGCATACGGGAGAGCAGATACGCAGTATTTT.

V is TRBV28 and J is TRBJ1-5; a weak D match, TRBD1 (6 bases). Per the germline V gene, CDR1 is MDHEN and CDR2 is SYDVKM. The V gene lost 5 bases and the J gene lost 5 bases, with 19 bases spanning the gap. The CDR3 extends over 16 amino acids. The CDR3 sequence: CASSNTAGDLDQPQHF. CDR3 sequence (DNA): TGTGCCAGCAGTAATACCGCAGGGGACTTAGATCAGCCCCAGCATTTT.

This clonotype was picked up a small number of times. The V and J genes are TRBV5-4 and TRBJ2-7, with D possibly called TRBD1 or TRBD2 (5 bases each). V lost 3 bases and J 6 bases, leaving 10 bases between the germline ends. The CDR3 contains 12 residues. CDR1 is SGHNT and CDR2 is YYREEE in the germline V gene (reference sequence). CDR3 nucleotides: TGTGCCAGCAGCTCGGGACCTGGCGAGCAGTACTTC. The encoded protein is CASSSGPGEQYF.